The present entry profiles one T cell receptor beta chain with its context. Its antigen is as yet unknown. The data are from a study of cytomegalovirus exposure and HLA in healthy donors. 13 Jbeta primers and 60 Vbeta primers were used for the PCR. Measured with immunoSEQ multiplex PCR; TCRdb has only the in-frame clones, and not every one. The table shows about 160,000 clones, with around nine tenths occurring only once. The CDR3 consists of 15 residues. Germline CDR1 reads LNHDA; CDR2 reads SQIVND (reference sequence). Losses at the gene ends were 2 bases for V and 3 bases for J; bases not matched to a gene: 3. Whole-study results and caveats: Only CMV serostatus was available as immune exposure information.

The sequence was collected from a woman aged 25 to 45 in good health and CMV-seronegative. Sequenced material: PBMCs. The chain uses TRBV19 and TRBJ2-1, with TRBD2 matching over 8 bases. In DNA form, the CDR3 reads TGTGCCAGTAGTATAAAGCGGGAGTACTACAATGAGCAGTTCTTC. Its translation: CASSIKREYYNEQFF.